This T cell receptor beta chain was captured by sequencing in a study of cytomegalovirus exposure and HLA in healthy donors. The study ran its PCR with 60 Vbeta and 13 Jbeta primers. Profiled with immunoSEQ multiplex PCR; TCRdb holds only in-frame clones, not every one. This sample contains around 77,000 clones. The length of the CDR3 is 13 residues. V lost 7 bases and J lost 3, with 12 bases in between. Germline lookup yields CDR1 MNHEY and CDR2 SVGAGI. The TCR originated in a man aged 45 to 65 in good health and CMV-seropositive. The chain couples TRBV6-5 to TRBJ1-1; no clear D. What was sequenced was PBMCs. The chain's CDR3 is CASTPMRDTEAFF. CDR3 in DNA: TGTGCCAGCACCCCAATGAGGGACACTGAAGCTTTCTTT.